A single sample gave rise to the 16 T cell receptor beta chains below, sequenced in a study of beta chain features in type 1 diabetes. Overall study results and limits: People with Type 1 diabetes carried modestly yet significantly shorter TCRB CDR3s in all four CD4+ subsets.

No antigen has been assigned to these receptors. Isolated RNA was reverse transcribed in full, so expressed TCRB transcripts were sequenced. Here immunoSEQ multiplex PCR was the method, and the copy in TCRdb shows in-frame clones only, minus some. The sample holds about 68,000 clones; about 50% are singletons and the top ten take roughly 0.65%. The source material was central memory CD4+ T cells from blood. These receptors came from a young man with type 1 diabetes.

This clone has a handful of counts. This chain links TRBV10-3 with TRBJ2-2; TRBD1 matches 7 bases. Germline V gene data show CDR1 as ENHRY and CDR2 as SYGVKD. V lost 4 bases to trimming and J lost 5 bases; unmatched junction nucleotides: 4. The CDR3 is 14 amino acids. CDR3 coding DNA: TGTGCCATCAGTGCTACAGGGGAGACCGGGGAGCTGTTTTTT. This translates into CAISATGETGELFF.

The chain links TRBV27 to TRBJ2-7; 10 nucleotides align to TRBD2. The germline CDR1 and CDR2 sequences are MNHEY and SMNVEV (reference sequence). This CDR3 is built from 14 residues. Trimming at V came to 7 bases and at J to 7 bases, leaving 10 bases not matched to a gene. CDR3 nucleotides: TGTGCCAGCAAGAGTAGCGGGGGGCCCGAAGAGCAGTACTTC. Translation: CASKSSGGPEEQYF.

This chain joins TRBV19 and TRBJ2-1, with TRBD2 matching over 7 bases. Germline V gene lookup returns CDR1 LNHDA and CDR2 SQIVND (reference sequence). The CDR3 covers 15 residues. With 4 bases clipped from V and 2 bases from J, the junction kept 5 bases outside the gene matches. CDR3 bases: TGTGCCAGTAGTACTTGGGGGGGACCCTACAATGAGCAGTTCTTC. This gives the protein CASSTWGGPYNEQFF. Looking up the rest from reference TRBV19 and TRBJ2-1 gives the full variable domain: DGGITQSPKYLFRKEGQNVTLSCEQNLNHDAMYWYRQDPGQGLRLIYYSQIVNDFQKGDIAEGYSVSREKKESFPLTVTSAQKNPTAFYLCASSTWGGPYNEQFFGPGTRLTVL.

The rearrangement links TRBV15 to TRBJ1-5, with D perhaps TRBD1 (5 bases). The germline V gene has CDR1 LNHNV and CDR2 YYDKDF (reference sequence). V lost 5 bases and J 0 bases, leaving 8 bases between the germline ends. The CDR3 has 14 amino acids. Here the CDR3 DNA reads TGTGCCACCAGCCGGGACTATAGCAATCAGCCCCAGCATTTT. As protein: CATSRDYSNQPQHF.

This clone was found a few times. The chain recombines TRBV6-5 with TRBJ2-5; weak D call: TRBD2 (6 bases). CDR1 is MNHEY and CDR2 is SVGAGI in the germline V gene. V shed 0 bases and J shed 2 bases, with 13 bases lying between them. This CDR3 comprises 16 residues. DNA for the CDR3: TGTGCCAGCAGTTACTCGTGGGCGGAGGGACAAGAGACCCAGTACTTC. This codes for CASSYSWAEGQETQYF.

The chain couples TRBV5-1 to TRBJ2-5; 8 positions agree with TRBD2. The CDR3 covers 16 residues. From germline, CDR1 is SGHRS and CDR2 YFSETQ. The trim removed 2 bases at V and 2 bases at J, leaving 8 bases unmatched. The CDR3 reads CASSLGLASQQETQYF. The CDR3, as DNA: TGCGCCAGCAGCTTAGGACTAGCCTCCCAGCAAGAGACCCAGTACTTC.

This clone was observed a handful of times. The chain combines TRBV10-3 with TRBJ2-7; no reliable D call. CDR1 and CDR2 from the germline V gene are ENHRY and SYGVKD. This CDR3 spans 14 amino acids. V was pared by 7 bases and J by 0 bases, with 13 bases between. This CDR3 is CAIKETHNSYEQYF. The CDR3 region has the DNA TGTGCCATCAAGGAGACTCACAACTCCTACGAGCAGTACTTC.

The gene calls are TRBV18 and TRBJ2-5; maybe TRBD1 (6 bases). CDR3 length: 12 residues. Germline-derived CDR1 and CDR2 are KGHSH and LQKENI. V lost 6 bases and J lost 3, with 8 bases in between. CDR3 sequence (DNA): TGTGCCAGCTCGAGGACAGAAGAGACCCAGTACTTC. This gives the protein CASSRTEETQYF.

V is TRBV9 and J is TRBJ2-3, with 7 bases lining up with TRBD2. CDR1 is SGDLS, CDR2 YYNGEE, per germline. The CDR3 spans 14 residues. Losses at the gene ends were 3 bases for V and 4 bases for J; bases not matched to a gene: 5. The CDR3 spells CASSERGVADTQYF. The CDR3 region has the DNA TGTGCCAGCAGCGAGCGGGGTGTCGCAGATACGCAGTATTTT.

The chain has TRBV7-2 and TRBJ2-1; 8 bases are a match to TRBD1. Germline CDR1 and CDR2: SGHTA and FQGNSA. V gave up 6 bases and J gave up 2 bases; unmatched junction bases: 6. CDR3 length: 15 amino acids. The CDR3 spells CASRRGGQAYNEQFF. The CDR3 DNA is TGTGCCAGCAGGCGTGGGGGACAGGCCTACAATGAGCAGTTCTTC.

The V gene is TRBV5-1, the J gene TRBJ2-7; 8 bases align to TRBD1. Trimming at V came to 3 bases and at J to 5 bases, leaving 7 bases not matched to a gene. The CDR3 runs 14 residues. In germline, CDR1 is SGHRS, CDR2 YFSETQ. For the CDR3, the DNA is TGCGCCAGCAGCTGGACAGGGACCGGAGACGAGCAGTACTTC. Its protein product is CASSWTGTGDEQYF.

This clone was seen only a few times. The chain recombines TRBV7-2 with TRBJ1-5; 9 bases align to TRBD1. This CDR3 comprises 15 residues. From germline, CDR1 is SGHTA and CDR2 FQGNSA. V lost 5 bases, J lost 7 bases, and 9 bases stayed unmatched. The CDR3 bases are TGTGCCAGCAGCCCTGGACAGGGGATGCGCCAGCCCCAGCATTTT. Translating it yields CASSPGQGMRQPQHF.

The CDR3 nucleotides read TGCGCCAGCAGCCAAGATCGGACTTCTGGGGCCAACGTCCTGACTTTC. Protein: CASSQDRTSGANVLTF. The J gene is TRBJ2-6, the V gene TRBV4-1; the D gene is possibly TRBD2 (5 bases). The germline V and J ends were trimmed by 0 bases and 1 base, with 7 bases remaining between them. In germline, CDR1 is MGHRA, CDR2 YSYEKL. The CDR3 runs to 16 residues.

As for this clone: Other DNA sequences from this sample encode an identical CDR3 as well. This chain links TRBV18 with TRBJ1-5; D unclear. The V and J ends lost 0 bases and 4 bases respectively, with 7 bases between them. Germline V gives CDR1 KGHSH, CDR2 LQKENI. This CDR3 contains 14 residues. The CDR3 coding sequence is TGTGCCAGCTCACCACCGGGCCCTAATCAGCCCCAGCATTTT. Translation gives CASSPPGPNQPQHF.

The chain joins TRBV7-9 to TRBJ1-2; D is perhaps TRBD1 (6 bases). CDR3 length: 15 amino acids. Germline V CDR1 and CDR2: SEHNR, FQNEAQ (reference sequence). V was pared by 5 bases and J by 4 bases, with 17 bases between. CDR3 DNA sequence: TGTGCCAGCAGCGCTAGCACAGGGTCGGGCTATGGCTACACCTTC. Translating it yields CASSASTGSGYGYTF.

DNA for the CDR3: TGTGCCAGCAGCTTGGAGGCCCGGGGGACTGAAGCTTTCTTT. Protein sequence: CASSLEARGTEAFF. The chain uses TRBV5-4 and TRBJ1-1; D might be TRBD1 (5 bases). Trimming pared 0 bases from V and 5 bases from J, leaving 11 bases between. The CDR3 contains 14 residues. Germline V gene data show CDR1 as SGHNT and CDR2 as YYREEE (reference sequence).